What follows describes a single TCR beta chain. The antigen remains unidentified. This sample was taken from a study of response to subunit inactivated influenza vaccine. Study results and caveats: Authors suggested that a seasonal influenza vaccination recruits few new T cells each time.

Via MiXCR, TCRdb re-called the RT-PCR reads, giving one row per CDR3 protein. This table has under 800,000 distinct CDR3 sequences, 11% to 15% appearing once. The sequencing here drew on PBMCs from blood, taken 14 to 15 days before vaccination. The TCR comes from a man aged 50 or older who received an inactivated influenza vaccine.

This CDR3 is CSAREDLVGNANEQFF. The CDR3 region has the DNA TGCAGTGCTAGAGAGGACTTGGTCGGGAACGCGAATGAGCAGTTCTTC. J is TRBJ2-1 and V is TRBV20-1; a possible D gene is TRBD2 (5 bases). Germline V gene sequence: CDR1 DFQATT, CDR2 SNEGSKA (reference sequence). The CDR3 totals 16 residues. The V end was cut by 0 bases, the J end by 7 bases, with 19 bases between.